Shown below are 20 T cell receptor beta chains from a single sample sequenced in a study of molecular identifiers for immune sequencing clone quantification. TCRdb re-called the PCR reads with MiXCR, one entry per CDR3 protein. There are over 55,000 distinct CDR3 sequences in the sample; 15% to 20% occur only once, and 1.3% to 1.5% lies in the top ten. Specimen: naive CD8+ T cells from blood, with Jurkat cell RNA spiked in. The subset is: FACS-sorted CD8+CD4-CCR7+CD45RA+ naive T cells. These receptors were taken from a human donor in good health. Some libraries in this study had Jurkat cell RNA spiked in.

The sample holds many counts of this clonotype. J is TRBJ1-5 and V is TRBV3-1; no clear D gene. The CDR3 length is 17 residues. The germline gives CDR1 LGHDT, CDR2 YNNKEL (reference sequence). The V end lost 1 base, the J end lost 3 bases, and 16 bases lay between the germline ends. The chain's CDR3 is CASSQGTGSYHNQPQHF. The CDR3 DNA reads TGTGCCAGCAGCCAAGGTACGGGGTCGTACCACAATCAGCCCCAGCATTTT. Using reference TRBV3-1 and TRBJ1-5 for the parts outside the CDR3, the full variable domain is DTAVSQTPKYLVTQMGNDKSIKCEQNLGHDTMYWYKQDSKKFLKIMFSYNNKELIINETVPNRFSPKSPDKAHLNLHINSLELGDSAVYFCASSQGTGSYHNQPQHFGDGTRLSIL.

This clonotype was counted many times. The chain combines TRBV28 with TRBJ1-1; a possible D gene is TRBD1 (6 bases). The length of the CDR3 is 14 residues. The ends were cut back, 5 bases at V and 4 bases at J, with 14 bases in the middle. Germline CDR1 is MDHEN and CDR2 is SYDVKM. The CDR3 DNA is TGTGCCAGCAGTCTTACAAGGGGGAGCACTGAAGCTTTCTTT. Its translation: CASSLTRGSTEAFF. Supplemented by reference TRBV28 and TRBJ1-1, the full variable domain reads DVKVTQSSRYLVKRTGEKVFLECVQDMDHENMFWYRQDPGLGLRLIYFSYDVKMKEKGDIPEGYSVSREKKERFSLILESASTNQTSMYLCASSLTRGSTEAFFGQGTRLTVV.

This clonotype was counted at least ten times. The chain links TRBV30 to TRBJ1-6; no clear D. The CDR3 loop spans 11 amino acids. Per germline, CDR1 GTSNPN and CDR2 SVGIG (reference sequence). Trimming shortened V by 8 bases and J by 16 bases, and 18 bases separated the two germline ends. The CDR3 protein is CAGYLSLALHF. CDR3 nucleotide sequence: TGTGCCGGCTATCTCAGCTTGGCTCTCCACTTT.

V usage is TRBV6-2 or TRBV6-3 and J usage is TRBJ2-1, with no clear D. Looked up from germline, CDR1 is MNHEY and CDR2 is SVGEGT. V shed 8 bases and J shed 3 bases, with 17 bases lying between them. The CDR3 sequence is 15 residues long. This CDR3 is CASGSRVTYYNEQFF. The CDR3 nucleotides are TGTGCCAGCGGATCTAGGGTCACCTACTACAATGAGCAGTTCTTC.

The chain combines TRBV27 with TRBJ2-3; 7 nucleotides agree with TRBD1. CDR1 is MNHEY, CDR2 SMNVEV, per germline (reference sequence). There are 15 residues in the CDR3. The trim removed 2 bases at V and 2 bases at J, leaving 4 bases unmatched. CDR3 sequence: CASSLIQGNTDTQYF. Here the CDR3 DNA reads TGTGCCAGCAGTTTAATACAGGGGAACACAGATACGCAGTATTTT.

The table lists this clonotype with many counts. V usage is TRBV29-1 and J usage is TRBJ2-7; 8 nucleotides line up with TRBD1. Per germline, CDR1 SQVTM and CDR2 ANQGSEA. The CDR3 extends over 14 amino acids. V shed 3 bases and J 3 bases; nucleotides not matched to a gene: 7. CDR3 coding DNA: TGCAGCGTTGATCTGGCAGGGGGCAGCTACGAGCAGTACTTC. This codes for CSVDLAGGSYEQYF.

This clonotype was observed many times. The rearrangement links TRBV11-2 to TRBJ2-7; the D call may be TRBD1 or TRBD2 (5 bases each). Germline CDR1 is SGHAT and CDR2 is FQNNGV. Between the trimmed V and J ends, which lost 0 bases and 2 bases, there was a span of 11 bases. The CDR3 runs 15 residues. Here the CDR3 reads CASSLEGRTPYEQYF. CDR3 coding DNA: TGTGCCAGCAGCTTAGAGGGACGGACCCCCTACGAGCAGTACTTC.

This clonotype was observed a handful of times. The chain is built from TRBV5-3 and TRBJ2-3; a possible D gene is TRBD2 (6 bases). TRBV5-3 is an ORF, and what it does is uncertain. Trimming cost V 8 bases and J 2 bases, with 21 bases left between them. This CDR3 has 16 residues. CDR3 region: CASSTFSGHVTDTQYF. CDR3 bases: TGTGCCAGCAGCACCTTTAGCGGCCACGTCACAGATACGCAGTATTTT.

This clonotype appeared a few times. The chain recombines TRBV11-3 with TRBJ2-3; D gene ambiguous. V lost 6 bases, J lost 2 bases, and 12 bases lay in between. The CDR3 runs to 14 residues. Per germline, CDR1 SGHNT and CDR2 YENEEA. Here the CDR3 reads CASRRYTATDTQYF. The CDR3 region has the DNA TGTGCCAGCAGACGATACACGGCCACAGATACGCAGTATTTT.

This clonotype was seen many times. The chain is built from TRBV19 and TRBJ1-1; D perhaps matches TRBD1 (5 bases). The CDR3 is 12 amino acids. V lost 4 bases to trimming and J lost 7 bases, with 10 bases between them. CDR1 is LNHDA and CDR2 is SQIVND in the germline V gene (reference sequence). CDR3 nucleotide sequence: TGTGCCAGTAGTACGAATCAGGGTGAAGCTTTCTTT. This encodes CASSTNQGEAFF.

Ten or more counts support this clonotype. The chain recombines TRBV20-1 with TRBJ2-7; TRBD1 is a possible D gene (5 bases). This CDR3 contains 14 residues. V lost 4 bases and J 3 bases, leaving 16 bases between the germline ends. Germline values: CDR1 DFQATT, CDR2 SNEGSKA (reference sequence). The CDR3: CSATPGKGNYEQYF. The DNA of the CDR3 is TGCAGTGCTACGCCTGGAAAGGGGAACTACGAGCAGTACTTC.

In the case of this clonotype: This could be a read error, since a much larger clone is one nucleotide away. The rearrangement uses TRBV5-6 and TRBJ2-1, with TRBD1 identical over 9 bases. Germline assignment: CDR1 SGHDT and CDR2 YYEEEE. V was clipped by 3 bases and J by 9 bases; unmatched bases: 7. The CDR3 sequence is 14 residues long. This CDR3 reads CASSCGTGYTEQFF. Here the CDR3 DNA reads TGTGCCAGCAGCTGTGGGACAGGGTATACTGAGCAGTTCTTC.

The chain links TRBV4-1 to TRBJ1-5; no definite D call. V was shortened by 4 bases and J by 2 bases, with 15 bases between the two germline ends. The CDR3 length is 16 residues. Germline loops: CDR1 MGHRA, CDR2 YSYEKL. Written as DNA, the CDR3 is TGCGCCAGCAGCCTAAGATTGGAACTCCGCAATCAGCCCCAGCATTTT. Its protein is CASSLRLELRNQPQHF.

There are many counts of this clonotype. The chain carries TRBV20-1 and TRBJ1-1, with TRBD1 matching over 8 bases. The ends lost 5 bases at V and 3 bases at J; junction bases unmatched: 11. The germline gives CDR1 DFQATT, CDR2 SNEGSKA (reference sequence). CDR3 length: 15 residues. This CDR3 is CSAGTGARGDTEAFF. The CDR3 DNA reads TGCAGTGCTGGGACAGGCGCTCGGGGGGACACTGAAGCTTTCTTT.

A remark on this clonotype: This may be a read error, as it is one base from a much larger clone. V usage is TRBV27 and J usage is TRBJ2-2; TRBD1 agrees at 8 bases. CDR3 length: 17 amino acids. Per germline, CDR1 MNHEY and CDR2 SMNVEV (reference sequence). The V gene end was trimmed by 6 bases and the J gene end by 9 bases; junction bases not matched to a gene: 18. The DNA for the CDR3 is TGTGCCAGCAGGCCCAGCCCGAGGGACAGGACGACCAGGGAGCTGTTTTTT. It translates to CASRPSPRDRTTRELFF.

This clonotype was picked up many times. V and J are TRBV6-1 and TRBJ2-3; 9 nucleotides line up with TRBD2. The V and J ends lost 3 bases and 1 base, in that order; junction bases with no gene match: 17. This CDR3 has 20 residues. Germline loops: CDR1 MNHNS, CDR2 SASEGT. The CDR3 protein is CASSDSTSAREGLGTDTQYF. The CDR3 DNA sequence: TGTGCCAGCAGTGATTCGACTTCTGCGCGGGAGGGCCTGGGCACAGATACGCAGTATTTT.

Concerning this clonotype itself: Just one base apart from a much larger clone, this may be a read error. Without the conserved terminal phenylalanine or tryptophan, this CDR3 likely stems from a read error. CDR3 region: CASSQDRRAEWEGTYEQYL. The CDR3 coding sequence is TGTGCCAGCAGCCAAGATAGAAGAGCGGAGTGGGAGGGTACCTACGAGCAGTACCTC. This chain links TRBV4-2 with TRBJ2-7; 7 nucleotides agree with TRBD2. This CDR3 region has 19 residues. Germline values: CDR1 LGHNA, CDR2 YNFKEQ. V lost 0 bases, J lost 2 bases, and 16 bases stayed unmatched.

This clonotype was observed at least ten times. The V call is TRBV4-1, the J call TRBJ2-5; D ambiguous. V lost 0 bases and J 4 bases, leaving 12 bases between the germline ends. Looked up from germline, CDR1 is MGHRA and CDR2 is YSYEKL. The CDR3 consists of 15 residues. The CDR3 loop is CASSQDALTPETQYF. In nucleotides, the CDR3 is TGCGCCAGCAGCCAAGATGCCCTAACCCCAGAGACCCAGTACTTC.

At least ten counts were recorded for this clonotype. J is TRBJ2-3 and V is TRBV28, with 8 nucleotides matching TRBD2. V lost 4 bases and J lost 6; bases outside the gene matches: 12. The germline gives CDR1 MDHEN, CDR2 SYDVKM. CDR3 size: 16 residues. The CDR3 nucleotides are TGTGCCAGCAGTTCACCGATTAGCGGGAAGGGGGATACGCAGTATTTT. Translated, it gives CASSSPISGKGDTQYF.

Many counts were recorded for this clonotype. The chain links TRBV20-1 to TRBJ2-7; the D gene is possibly TRBD1 (6 bases). CDR3 length equals 14 residues. Germline V gene data show CDR1 as DFQATT and CDR2 as SNEGSKA (reference sequence). Trimming shortened V by 6 bases and J by 2 bases, and 17 bases separated the two germline ends. In DNA, the CDR3 is TGCAGTGCAGGCTCAATGACAGGTACCTACGAGCAGTACTTC. Protein sequence: CSAGSMTGTYEQYF.